This record covers a single T cell receptor beta chain. This entry comes from a study of blood T cell repertoires in COVID-19. The germline V and J ends were trimmed by 6 bases and 2 bases, with 20 bases remaining between them. CDR3 length: 17 amino acids. CDR1 and CDR2 (germline): SGHRS, YFSETQ. Here immunoSEQ multiplex PCR was the method, and the copy in TCRdb shows in-frame clones only, minus some. Of about 180,000 clones in the sample, around four fifths were seen once. Sequencing was done on a sample of peripheral blood. This TCR derives from a woman between 65 and 79 years old with COVID-19, enrolled during active disease. The chain couples TRBV5-1 to TRBJ2-2; D may be TRBD1 (6 bases). In DNA form, the CDR3 reads TGCGCCAGCAACCTTAAGACGACAGGAGATAACACCGGGGAGCTGTTTTTT. It yields the protein CASNLKTTGDNTGELFF.